What follows are 10 T cell receptor beta chains derived from one specimen sequenced in a study of patients and donors after allogeneic stem cell transplantation. TCRdb re-called the RT-PCR reads with MiXCR, one entry per CDR3 protein. Of fewer than 75,000 distinct CDR3 sequences in the sample, around a quarter were seen once. The sequenced sample was blood, either unsorted or a sorted T cell fraction (not recorded which). The receptor source for this set is a human donor who was either an allogeneic HSCT recipient or a stem cell or donor lymphocyte infusion donor (not recorded which). It is not recorded whose cells these are; they may come from a transplant donor.

This chain connects TRBV29-1 to TRBJ2-7; unclear D gene. With 2 bases removed from V and 2 bases from J, the gap between germline ends came to 10 bases. This CDR3 spans 13 amino acids. In germline, CDR1 is SQVTM, CDR2 ANQGSEA. CDR3 DNA sequence: TGCAGCGTTGAAATCTATCCCACCTACGAGCAGTACTTC. Translated, it gives CSVEIYPTYEQYF.

This chain joins TRBV4-3 and TRBJ2-3, with TRBD2 matching over 8 bases. Germline CDR1 and CDR2: LGHNA and YSLEER. The CDR3 totals 17 residues. V lost 0 bases and J lost 3; bases outside the gene matches: 8. CDR3 sequence: CASSQEYMGTRTDTQYF. CDR3 nucleotides: TGCGCCAGCAGCCAAGAATATATGGGGACTAGGACAGATACGCAGTATTTT.

This clonotype has a handful of counts. J is TRBJ1-5 and V is TRBV4-2; tentatively, D is TRBD1 (5 bases). The V end was cut by 0 bases, the J end by 5 bases, with 11 bases between. CDR3 length: 15 amino acids. Germline loops: CDR1 LGHNA, CDR2 YNFKEQ. The CDR3, as DNA: TGTGCCAGCAGCCAAGAGGTCCTCAGGGATCAGCCCCAGCATTTT. It specifies CASSQEVLRDQPQHF.

As concerns this clonotype: Germline and junction disagree at one end, which may indicate a read error. The chain links TRBV2 to TRBJ2-7; D not certain. CDR1 is SNHLY, CDR2 FYNNEI, per germline. The CDR3 covers 11 residues. CDR3 residues: CTSSEWPGQYF. In DNA, the CDR3 is TGTACCAGCAGTGAGTGGCCGGGGCAGTACTTC.

This clonotype was seen repeatedly, ten times or more. The chain has TRBV7-9 and TRBJ1-2; D gene uncertain. V gave up 7 bases and J gave up 7 bases, with 13 bases separating them. Looked up from germline, CDR1 is SEHNR and CDR2 is FQNEAQ (reference sequence). The CDR3 is made up of 12 amino acids. The CDR3 reads CASTPSGVGYTF. The CDR3 bases are TGTGCCAGCACCCCCTCCGGGGTTGGCTACACCTTC.

The CDR3 reads CASSLRAGYEQYF. The CDR3 region has the DNA TGTGCCAGCAGTTTGAGGGCGGGGTACGAGCAGTACTTC. The rearrangement joins TRBV12-3 or TRBV12-4 to TRBJ2-7; D possibly corresponds to TRBD2 (6 bases). The germline V and J ends were trimmed by 3 bases and 4 bases, with 10 bases remaining between them. This CDR3 is built from 13 residues.

As DNA, the CDR3 is TGTGCCAGCACTAGACGAGCTTCGAACACCGGGGAGCTGTTTTTT. Encoded protein: CASTRRASNTGELFF. The rearrangement links TRBV7-8 to TRBJ2-2; D remains unclear. This CDR3 region has 15 residues. With 7 bases removed from V and 0 bases from J, the gap between germline ends came to 12 bases. The germline V gene has CDR1 SGHVS and CDR2 FQNEAQ.

This clonotype was detected a few times. The J gene is TRBJ2-1, the V gene TRBV12-3 or TRBV12-4, with D perhaps TRBD2 (6 bases). CDR3 size: 14 residues. V was pared by 7 bases and J by 0 bases, with 10 bases between. The CDR3 DNA sequence: TGTGCCAGCATTATCGGGAGCTCCTACAATGAGCAGTTCTTC. Its translation is CASIIGSSYNEQFF.

This clonotype was found a few times. The gene calls are TRBV27 and TRBJ1-1; D is uncertain. There are 15 residues in the CDR3. Per the germline V gene, CDR1 is MNHEY and CDR2 is SMNVEV (reference sequence). V was cut by 4 bases and J by 3 bases, with 15 bases left in between. Here the CDR3 reads CASSSTGRGYTEAFF. The CDR3 DNA follows: TGTGCCAGCAGTTCAACTGGCCGAGGGTACACTGAAGCTTTCTTT.

Only a few counts were recorded for this clonotype. The rearrangement joins TRBV20-1 to TRBJ2-3, with TRBD1 as a possible D gene (6 bases). This CDR3 spans 16 amino acids. Germline assignment: CDR1 DFQATT and CDR2 SNEGSKA (reference sequence). Trimming shortened V by 3 bases and J by 0 bases, and 16 bases separated the two germline ends. The CDR3 reads CSARGAGGVSTDTQYF. CDR3 DNA: TGCAGTGCTAGGGGGGCCGGTGGGGTGAGCACAGATACGCAGTATTTT.